This T cell receptor (beta chain) derives from a study of OX40 agonist ivuxolimab in advanced cancers. At the level of the study: Patients in the trial were receiving intravenous ivuxolimab every 2 weeks, at doses of 0.01 to 10 mg/kg. Points from the study as a whole: Expanded clones belonging to CD8+ T cells outnumbered, on average, those of CD4+. Some nonresponders also had low normalized T-cell clonal expansion.

The V gene lost 7 bases and the J gene lost 2 bases, with 6 bases spanning the gap. The CDR3 has 12 residues. Germline values: CDR1 SNHLY, CDR2 FYNNEI. Of note for this clone: Its antigen is unknown.

Using immunoSEQ multiplex PCR, the repertoire was profiled, and TCRdb retains in-frame clones only, with some absent. Here the sample spans tens of thousands of clones, approximately 89% being singletons. This receptor was obtained from an adult with an advanced solid tumor such as melanoma, head and neck, liver or kidney cancer. The source material was CD4+ or CD8+ T cells sorted from blood, sampled in a trial of the OX40 agonist ivuxolimab. The V call is TRBV2, the J call TRBJ1-5; no clear D gene. CDR3 region: CASKGGNQPQHF. DNA for the CDR3: TGTGCCAGCAAGGGTGGCAATCAGCCCCAGCATTTT.